These 2 T cell receptor beta chains originate from one sample sequenced in a study of T cells after yellow fever vaccination. TCRdb processed the 5' RACE reads anew with MiXCR; each CDR3 protein has one entry. Of fewer than 500,000 distinct CDR3 sequences detected, under 20% appear once; the ten largest clones hold roughly a sixth. The starting material was PBMCs, obtained before the yellow fever booster vaccination. The receptor source for this set is a man younger than 35 who received the YFV17D yellow fever vaccine.

This clonotype was seen more than once but under ten times. This chain links TRBV12-3 or TRBV12-4 with TRBJ2-3; possible D gene TRBD1, 5 bases. This CDR3 is built from 16 residues. V shed 4 bases and J shed 3 bases, with 17 bases lying between them. The CDR3 region is CASSSNPPRGTDTQYF. CDR3 DNA sequence: TGTGCCAGCAGTTCCAACCCCCCAAGGGGAACAGATACGCAGTATTTT.

This clonotype is deemed medium-sized. This rearrangement joins TRBV7-2 to TRBJ2-1, with unresolved D. The V end lost 1 base, the J end lost 2 bases, and 9 bases lay between the germline ends. CDR1 is SGHTA, CDR2 FQGNSA, per germline. CDR3 length equals 15 residues. The CDR3, as DNA: TGTGCCAGCAGCTTAGATCTTAGTACCTACAATGAGCAGTTCTTC. This sequence encodes CASSLDLSTYNEQFF.